A single sample is the source of the 17 T cell receptor beta chains below, sequenced in a study of lymphopenia after photon versus proton radiotherapy. TCRdb keeps only in-frame clones here, not all; method: immunoSEQ multiplex PCR. The data hold about 40,000 clones, with 86% observed a single time. The source was peripheral blood, collected from a patient treated with proton-based radiotherapy. These receptors all come from a woman aged 70 to 79 with pancreatic cancer. Some clones in this sample may be carry-over from other donors' samples.

This chain uses TRBV15 with TRBJ1-4; D uncertain. The CDR3 has 16 amino acids. V lost 0 bases, J lost 1 base, and 9 bases lay in between. CDR1 and CDR2 from the germline V gene are LNHNV and YYDKDF (reference sequence). Written as DNA, the CDR3 is TGTGCCACCAGCAGAGAGGCAGGCCAAACTAATGAAAAACTGTTTTTT. Protein: CATSREAGQTNEKLFF.

The chain carries TRBV6-5 and TRBJ2-7; D perhaps matches TRBD1 (5 bases). CDR1 is MNHEY, CDR2 SVGAGI, per germline. V was cut by 8 bases and J by 0 bases, with 14 bases left in between. The CDR3 totals 14 residues. The CDR3 is CASQSQGTSYEQYF. The CDR3 DNA is TGTGCCAGCCAAAGTCAGGGCACCTCCTACGAGCAGTACTTC.

The chain carries TRBV9 and TRBJ1-1; D uncertain. Germline values: CDR1 SGDLS, CDR2 YYNGEE. Trimming stripped 0 bases from V and 0 bases from J, with 6 bases between. The CDR3 runs to 14 residues. CDR3 sequence reads: CASSVVPMNTEAFF. The CDR3 DNA follows: TGTGCCAGCAGCGTAGTTCCGATGAACACTGAAGCTTTCTTT.

V and J are TRBV29-1 and TRBJ2-1; D unclear. From germline, CDR1 is SQVTM and CDR2 ANQGSEA. V was pared by 2 bases and J by 4 bases, with 12 bases between. This CDR3 is built from 14 residues. The CDR3 spells CSVELRVKYNEQFF. DNA for the CDR3: TGCAGCGTTGAATTAAGGGTAAAATACAATGAGCAGTTCTTC.

V gene TRBV7-2 combines with J gene TRBJ1-2; TRBD1 matches at 9 bases. The germline gives CDR1 SGHTA, CDR2 FQGNSA. The CDR3 is 14 residues long. The junction had 5 bases not matched to a gene; V was cut back by 4 bases and J by 5 bases. The CDR3 bases are TGTGCCAGCAGCTCGGGGACAGGGACTTATGGCTACACCTTC. Protein: CASSSGTGTYGYTF.

The chain links TRBV19 to TRBJ2-7, with D unclear. The CDR3 contains 16 residues. Trimming pared 5 bases from V and 0 bases from J, leaving 17 bases between. Looked up from germline, CDR1 is LNHDA and CDR2 is SQIVND (reference sequence). As DNA, the CDR3 is TGTGCCAGTAGTCCCACTCGGAGTGACAACTCCTACGAGCAGTACTTC. Its protein product is CASSPTRSDNSYEQYF.

The chain joins TRBV20-1 to TRBJ2-7, with a weak D call TRBD1 (6 bases). The CDR3 runs to 11 residues. Germline CDR1 reads DFQATT; CDR2 reads SNEGSKA (reference sequence). V was pared by 3 bases and J by 4 bases, with 7 bases between. The chain's CDR3 is CSARTGYEQYF. CDR3 nucleotides: TGCAGTGCTAGGACAGGTTACGAGCAGTACTTC.

This clone turned up a few times. CDR3 nucleotides: TGTGCCTGGAGGCCTCTCTCTGGAAACACCATATATTTT. This translates into CAWRPLSGNTIYF. The chain has TRBV30 and TRBJ1-3; D uncertain. Trimming pared 3 bases from V and 0 bases from J, leaving 6 bases between. The germline CDR1 and CDR2 sequences are GTSNPN and SVGIG (reference sequence). This CDR3 comprises 13 residues. The full variable domain, in which reference TRBV30 and TRBJ1-3 provide the parts outside the CDR3, is SQTIHQWPATLVQPVGSPLSLECTVEGTSNPNLYWYRQAAGRGLQLLFYSVGIGQISSEVPQNLSASRPQDRQFILSSKKLLLSDSGFYLCAWRPLSGNTIYFGEGSWLTVV.

V usage is TRBV9 and J usage is TRBJ2-5, with D perhaps being TRBD1 or TRBD2 (7 bases each). Deletions cut 3 bases from V and 3 bases from J, with 15 bases between. The germline gives CDR1 SGDLS, CDR2 YYNGEE. The CDR3 has 15 residues. In nucleotides, the CDR3 is TGTGCCAGCAGCGGGAGGGGGCTAGCGGAAGAGACCCAGTACTTC. Amino acids: CASSGRGLAEETQYF.

V and J are TRBV9 and TRBJ2-1, with a tentative D call TRBD2 (5 bases). There are 15 residues in the CDR3. Germline loops: CDR1 SGDLS, CDR2 YYNGEE. V lost 0 bases to trimming and J lost 5 bases, with 12 bases between them. This CDR3 is CASSVGETNNNEQFF. CDR3 nucleotides: TGTGCCAGCAGCGTAGGCGAGACTAACAACAATGAGCAGTTCTTC.

CDR3 amino acids: CASSSPDTGANVLTF. The CDR3, as DNA: TGTGCCAGCAGTTCCCCGGACACCGGGGCCAACGTCCTGACTTTC. V usage is TRBV28 and J usage is TRBJ2-6, with D possibly being TRBD1 (5 bases). The germline V and J ends were trimmed by 4 bases and 4 bases, with 11 bases remaining between them. CDR1 MDHEN and CDR2 SYDVKM come from the germline V gene. The CDR3 is made up of 15 amino acids.

The chain has TRBV18 and TRBJ2-2; D gene ambiguous. Trimming took off 8 bases at V and 1 base at J, with 11 bases between the two ends. CDR3 length equals 14 residues. Germline assignment: CDR1 KGHSH and CDR2 LQKENI. Written as DNA, the CDR3 is TGTGCCAGCACGGGCGCGGTGAACACCGGGGAGCTGTTTTTT. This sequence encodes CASTGAVNTGELFF.

This chain connects TRBV29-1 to TRBJ2-3; perhaps D is TRBD1 or TRBD2 (5 bases each). In germline, CDR1 is SQVTM, CDR2 ANQGSEA. The CDR3 consists of 15 residues. V shed 3 bases and J shed 6 bases, with 19 bases lying between them. The DNA of the CDR3 is TGCAGCGTTGACGGGGCCACAGGACTCCTTGATACGCAGTATTTT. It specifies CSVDGATGLLDTQYF.

The chain carries TRBV6-5 and TRBJ1-2; 7 bases line up with TRBD1. The CDR3 runs to 14 residues. V was pared by 9 bases and J by 1 base, with 8 bases of the junction left unmatched. Per germline, CDR1 MNHEY and CDR2 SVGAGI. CDR3 nucleotides: TGTGCCAGTACGCGGGACAGAAATAACTATGGCTACACCTTC. Amino acid sequence: CASTRDRNNYGYTF.

This sequence joins TRBV11-2 and TRBJ2-1, with TRBD2 matching over 12 bases. The CDR3 totals 16 residues. The germline V gene has CDR1 SGHAT and CDR2 FQNNGV. V gave up 6 bases and J gave up 4 bases; unmatched junction bases: 7. Written as DNA, the CDR3 is TGTGCCAGCAGTCCAGGACTAGCGGGGATTTACAATGAGCAGTTCTTC. This encodes CASSPGLAGIYNEQFF. The entire variable domain, with the rest obtained from reference TRBV11-2 and TRBJ2-1, is as follows: EAGVAQSPRYKIIEKRQSVAFWCNPISGHATLYWYQQILGQGPKLLIQFQNNGVVDDSQLPKDRFSAERLKGVDSTLKIQPAKLEDSAVYLCASSPGLAGIYNEQFFGPGTRLTVL.

CDR3 nucleotide sequence: TGTGCCAGCAGTTTATTTGCAGGGGGAGGCTACACCTTC. It encodes CASSLFAGGGYTF. V gene TRBV27 combines with J gene TRBJ1-2, with 7 bases identical to TRBD1. The CDR3 length is 13 residues. After removal of 1 base from V and 8 bases from J, the junction contained 4 bases not matched to a gene. The germline gives CDR1 MNHEY, CDR2 SMNVEV (reference sequence).

The V gene is TRBV27, the J gene TRBJ2-4; the match to TRBD2 covers 15 bases. Per the germline V gene, CDR1 is MNHEY and CDR2 is SMNVEV (reference sequence). V lost 5 bases and J lost 11; bases outside the gene matches: 10. This CDR3 contains 16 residues. The CDR3 region has the DNA TGTGCCAGCAGTCACGAACAGGGACTAGCGGGGGGAGTTCAGTACTTC. Translation: CASSHEQGLAGGVQYF.